Reported below is one T cell receptor beta chain. This CDR3 is 14 amino acids long. Germline V CDR1 and CDR2: SGHNT, YYREEE (reference sequence). The data were taken from a study of monozygotic twins with inflammatory bowel disease. Blood samples, whole and unsorted for T cells, yielded the isolated total RNA. TCRdb re-called the 5' RACE reads and gives one entry per CDR3 protein, without DNA. Its table lists more than 95,000 distinct CDR3 sequences. The chain joins TRBV5-4 to TRBJ2-1. The sequenced sample was blood. This clonotype was sampled from a human donor with ulcerative colitis or Crohn's disease, or a healthy co-twin of an affected twin (not recorded which). This CDR3 reads CASSFSWSGYEQFF.